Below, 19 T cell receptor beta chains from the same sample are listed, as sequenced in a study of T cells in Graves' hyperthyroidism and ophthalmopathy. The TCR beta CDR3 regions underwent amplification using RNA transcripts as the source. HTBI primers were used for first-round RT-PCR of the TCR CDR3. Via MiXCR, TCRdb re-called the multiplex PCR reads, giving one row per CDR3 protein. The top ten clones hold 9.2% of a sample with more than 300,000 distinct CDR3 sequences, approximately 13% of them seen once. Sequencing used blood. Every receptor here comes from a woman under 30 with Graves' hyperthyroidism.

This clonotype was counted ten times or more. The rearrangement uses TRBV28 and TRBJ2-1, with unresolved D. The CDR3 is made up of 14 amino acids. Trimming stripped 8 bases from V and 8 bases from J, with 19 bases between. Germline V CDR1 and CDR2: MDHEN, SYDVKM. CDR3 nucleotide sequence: TGTGCCAGCGGGCGGCCCAACGGAATGGATGAGCAGTTCTTC. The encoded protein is CASGRPNGMDEQFF.

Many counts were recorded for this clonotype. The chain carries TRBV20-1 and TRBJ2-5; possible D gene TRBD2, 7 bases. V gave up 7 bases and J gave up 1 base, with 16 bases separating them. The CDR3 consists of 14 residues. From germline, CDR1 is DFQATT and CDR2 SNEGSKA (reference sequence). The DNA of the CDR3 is TGCAGTGTTAGGGGGGGGCCGACCCAAGAGACCCAGTACTTC. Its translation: CSVRGGPTQETQYF.

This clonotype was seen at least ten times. The CDR3 region has the DNA TGTGCCAGCAGCAATACAGGGCCAGGGACGGGGTTCTTC. The encoded protein is CASSNTGPGTGFF. The chain joins TRBV7-9 to TRBJ2-1; TRBD1 is a possible D gene (6 bases). V lost 5 bases and J 15 bases, leaving 20 bases between the germline ends. Germline V gene lookup returns CDR1 SEHNR and CDR2 FQNEAQ (reference sequence). CDR3 length: 13 amino acids.

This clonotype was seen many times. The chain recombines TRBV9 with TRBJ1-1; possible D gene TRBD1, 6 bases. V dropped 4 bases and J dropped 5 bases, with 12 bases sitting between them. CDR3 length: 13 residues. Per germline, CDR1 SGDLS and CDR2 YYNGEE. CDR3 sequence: CASSSHTGTEAFF. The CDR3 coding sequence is TGTGCCAGCAGCTCTCATACAGGGACTGAAGCTTTCTTT.

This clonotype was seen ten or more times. The CDR3 protein is CASTRDINNEQFF. DNA for the CDR3: TGTGCCAGCACCCGGGACATCAACAATGAGCAGTTCTTC. The chain is built from TRBV6-2 or TRBV6-3 and TRBJ2-1, with D possibly being TRBD1 (6 bases). The length of the CDR3 is 13 residues. The germline gives CDR1 MNHEY, CDR2 SVGEGT. V was shortened by 7 bases and J by 5 bases, with 12 bases between the two germline ends.

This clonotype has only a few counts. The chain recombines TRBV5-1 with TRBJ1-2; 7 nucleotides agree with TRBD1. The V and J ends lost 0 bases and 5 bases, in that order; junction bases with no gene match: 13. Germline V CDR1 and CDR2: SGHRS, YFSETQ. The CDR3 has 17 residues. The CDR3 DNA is TGCGCCAGCAGCTTGGATATCAGGGGGGGCCTTATTTATGGCTACACCTTC. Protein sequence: CASSLDIRGGLIYGYTF.

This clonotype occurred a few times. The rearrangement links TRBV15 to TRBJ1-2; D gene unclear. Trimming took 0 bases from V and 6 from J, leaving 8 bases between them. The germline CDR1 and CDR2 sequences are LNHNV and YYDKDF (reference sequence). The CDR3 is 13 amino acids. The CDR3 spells CATSRDGENGYTF. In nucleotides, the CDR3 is TGTGCCACCAGCAGAGATGGGGAAAATGGCTACACCTTC.

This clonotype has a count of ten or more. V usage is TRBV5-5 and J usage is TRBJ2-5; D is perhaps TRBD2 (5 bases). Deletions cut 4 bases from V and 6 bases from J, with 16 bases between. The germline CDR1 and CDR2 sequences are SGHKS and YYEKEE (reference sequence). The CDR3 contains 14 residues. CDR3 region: CASSPGMGLKTQYF. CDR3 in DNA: TGTGCCAGCAGCCCCGGGATGGGTTTGAAGACCCAGTACTTC.

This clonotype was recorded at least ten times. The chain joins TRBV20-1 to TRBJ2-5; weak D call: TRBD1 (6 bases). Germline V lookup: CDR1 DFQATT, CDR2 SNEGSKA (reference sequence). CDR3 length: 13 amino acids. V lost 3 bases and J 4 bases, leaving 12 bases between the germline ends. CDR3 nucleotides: TGCAGTGCTAGTACAGGGTGGGGAGAGACCCAGTACTTC. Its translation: CSASTGWGETQYF.

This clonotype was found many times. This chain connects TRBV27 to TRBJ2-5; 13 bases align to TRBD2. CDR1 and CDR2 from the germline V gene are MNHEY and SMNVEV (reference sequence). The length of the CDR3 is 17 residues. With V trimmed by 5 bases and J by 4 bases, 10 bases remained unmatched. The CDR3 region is CASSPNQGLAGVETQYF. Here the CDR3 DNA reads TGTGCCAGCAGTCCCAACCAAGGACTAGCGGGAGTAGAGACCCAGTACTTC.

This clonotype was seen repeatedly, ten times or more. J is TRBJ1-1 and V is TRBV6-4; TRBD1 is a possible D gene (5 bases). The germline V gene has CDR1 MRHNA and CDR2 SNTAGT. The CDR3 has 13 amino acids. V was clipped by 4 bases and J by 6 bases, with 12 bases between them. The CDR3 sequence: CASSGQPGAEAFF. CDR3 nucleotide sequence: TGTGCCAGCAGTGGACAGCCGGGAGCTGAAGCTTTCTTT.

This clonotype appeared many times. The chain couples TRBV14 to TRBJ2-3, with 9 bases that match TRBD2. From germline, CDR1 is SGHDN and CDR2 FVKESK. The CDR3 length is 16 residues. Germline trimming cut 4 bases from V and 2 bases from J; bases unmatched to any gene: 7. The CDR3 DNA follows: TGTGCCAGCAGCCCCGGGACTAGCAGATTCACAGATACGCAGTATTTT. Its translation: CASSPGTSRFTDTQYF.

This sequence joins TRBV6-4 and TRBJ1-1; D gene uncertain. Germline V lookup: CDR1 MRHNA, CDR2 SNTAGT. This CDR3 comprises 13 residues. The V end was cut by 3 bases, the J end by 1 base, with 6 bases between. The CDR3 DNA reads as TGTGCCAGCAGTGATGGAAGGAACACTGAAGCTTTCTTT. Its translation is CASSDGRNTEAFF.

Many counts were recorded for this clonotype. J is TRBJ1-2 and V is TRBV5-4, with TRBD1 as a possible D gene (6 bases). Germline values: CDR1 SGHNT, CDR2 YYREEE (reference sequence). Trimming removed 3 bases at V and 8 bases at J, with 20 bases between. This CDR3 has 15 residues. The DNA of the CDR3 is TGTGCCAGCAGCTATGGGGGCAAGACAGGCCAGGGCTACACCTTC. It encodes CASSYGGKTGQGYTF.

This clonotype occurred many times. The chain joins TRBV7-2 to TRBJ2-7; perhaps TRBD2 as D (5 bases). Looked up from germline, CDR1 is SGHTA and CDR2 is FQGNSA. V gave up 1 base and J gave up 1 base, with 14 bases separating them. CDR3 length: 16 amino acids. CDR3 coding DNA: TGTGCCAGCAGCTTAGGAGGGCGGAGGTTATCCTACGAGCAGTACTTC. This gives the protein CASSLGGRRLSYEQYF.

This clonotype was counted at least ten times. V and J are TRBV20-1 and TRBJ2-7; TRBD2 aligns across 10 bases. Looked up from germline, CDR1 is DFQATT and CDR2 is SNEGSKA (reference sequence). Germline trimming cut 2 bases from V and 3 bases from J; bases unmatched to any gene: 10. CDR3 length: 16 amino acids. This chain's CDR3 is CSARPLGLAADYEQYF. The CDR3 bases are TGCAGTGCTAGACCACTAGGACTAGCGGCCGACTACGAGCAGTACTTC.

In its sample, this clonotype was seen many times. DNA of the CDR3: TGTGCCAGCAGTGAGGGCCCCGAGGAAAAACTGTTTTTT. This sequence encodes CASSEGPEEKLFF. The chain is built from TRBV2 and TRBJ1-4; D not resolved. Trimming pared 3 bases from V and 8 bases from J, leaving 10 bases between. There are 13 residues in the CDR3. CDR1 and CDR2 from the germline V gene are SNHLY and FYNNEI. The full variable domain, in which reference TRBV2 and TRBJ1-4 provide the parts outside the CDR3, is EPEVTQTPSHQVTQMGQEVILRCVPISNHLYFYWYRQILGQKVEFLVSFYNNEISEKSEIFDDQFSVERPDGSNFTLKIRSTKLEDSAMYFCASSEGPEEKLFFGSGTQLSVL.

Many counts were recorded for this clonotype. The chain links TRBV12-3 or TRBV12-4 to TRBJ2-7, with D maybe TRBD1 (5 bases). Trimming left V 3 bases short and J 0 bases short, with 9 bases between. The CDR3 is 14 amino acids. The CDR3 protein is CASSFETASYEQYF. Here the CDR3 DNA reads TGTGCCAGCAGTTTTGAGACAGCCTCCTACGAGCAGTACTTC.

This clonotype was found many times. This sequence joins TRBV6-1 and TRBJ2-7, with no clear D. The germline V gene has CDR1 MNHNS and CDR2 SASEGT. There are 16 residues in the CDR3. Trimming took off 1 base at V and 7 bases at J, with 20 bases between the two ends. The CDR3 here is CASSEGHGRTLVEQYF. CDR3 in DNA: TGTGCCAGCAGTGAAGGCCACGGACGGACCCTTGTGGAGCAGTACTTC.